This T cell receptor beta chain was retrieved from a study of blood T cell repertoires in COVID-19. Study details: Both acute and convalescent COVID-19 samples were obtained from the United States, Italy and Spain. PBMCs, B-cell-depleted T cells, or T cells were the source of the cDNA or gDNA that made up the material.

CDR1 and CDR2 (germline): LGHNA, YNFKEQ. Trimming removed 0 bases from V and 5 bases from J, with 19 bases in between. The CDR3 spans 17 residues. Here immunoSEQ multiplex PCR was the method, and the copy in TCRdb shows in-frame clones only, minus some. The profile shows 130,000 or so clones, approximately 90% of them singletons. This clonotype originated in a man between 45 and 60 years old with active or convalescent COVID-19. The rearrangement uses TRBV4-2 and TRBJ2-5, with D hard to call. Sequenced material: peripheral blood. CDR3 DNA sequence: TGTGCCAGCAGCCAAGATCACGGGTCTTCTGGTAGCGAGACCCAGTACTTC. This sequence encodes CASSQDHGSSGSETQYF.